This TCR beta chain was sequenced for a study of shared clonotypes between healthy human individuals. The study, taken as a whole, reports: Generation probabilities of non-shared clonotypes were lower (relative to those shared by all four donors).

In the study's own analysis: Junction-only sequences without quality scores came from ImmunoSEQ, so filtering differed. The protocol was immunoSEQ multiplex PCR, while the TCRdb copy is restricted to in-frame clones and leaves out a portion. The D gene and trimming were derived from the DNA, and the V and J assignments and clone size from that table. Of 2 million to 2.5 million clones listed, approximately 94% are singletons. Turning to this clone: The antigen remains unidentified.

Trimming left V 6 bases short and J 4 bases short, with 15 bases between. The CDR3 loop spans 15 amino acids. Germline CDR1 reads KGHSH; CDR2 reads LQKENI. Naive CD8 isolation took CD45RO-negative cells positively selected for CCR7 and excluded terminally differentiated effector memory CD45RA+ cells. This receptor was taken from a man aged 18 to 30 in good health. Source material: naive CD8+ T cells sorted from blood. The rearrangement uses TRBV18 and TRBJ2-2, with D tentatively TRBD2 (5 bases). In nucleotides, the CDR3 is TGTGCCAGCTCCCCCGGTGGACTGATCACCGGGGAGCTGTTTTTT. Amino acids: CASSPGGLITGELFF.